This is a list of T cell receptor beta chains from one sample in a study of blood T cell repertoires in COVID-19. Profiled with immunoSEQ multiplex PCR; TCRdb holds only in-frame clones, not every one. The table records about 250,000 clones, 85% to 90% of them present only once. The material sequenced was peripheral blood. Source of these receptors: a man at least 80 years old with acute or convalescent COVID-19. CDR3s include the opening cysteine and the closing phenylalanine or tryptophan. The D gene is left open where the match is weak. Clone size is stated in some rows and not others, as once, few, many or a class when expanded.

TRBD2 | - | TRBJ2-1 | TRBV6-5 | CASRSGRAVNEQFF | TGTGCCAGCAGAAGCGGGAGGGCAGTAAATGAGCAGTTCTTC
TRBD2 | - | TRBJ2-3 | TRBV28 | CASSSPGTSAGTQYF | TGTGCCAGCAGTTCCCCCGGGACTAGCGCTGGTACGCAGTATTTT
- | - | TRBJ2-2 | TRBV7-2 | CASSLTVTGELFF | TGTGCCAGCAGCTTAACAGTCACCGGGGAGCTGTTTTTT
TRBD1 | - | TRBJ1-1 | TRBV28 | CASSLMRGQGTEAFF | TGTGCCAGCAGTTTAATGCGGGGACAGGGCACTGAAGCTTTCTTT
- | - | TRBJ2-7 | TRBV6-5 | CASSPTASFYEQYF | TGTGCCAGCAGCCCGACAGCTAGTTTCTACGAGCAGTACTTC
TRBD1 | - | TRBJ1-2 | TRBV6-5 | CASRETGGGYGYTF | TGTGCCAGCAGGGAGACAGGGGGTGGATATGGCTACACCTTC
TRBD1 | - | TRBJ2-5 | TRBV7-6 | CASSSAHRGQETQYF | TGTGCCAGCAGCTCTGCTCACAGGGGCCAAGAGACCCAGTACTTC
TRBD1 | - | TRBJ1-6 | TRBV2 | CASSSGQGRNSPLHF | TGTGCCAGCAGTTCAGGACAGGGGAGAAATTCACCCCTCCACTTT
- | - | TRBJ1-2 | TRBV3-1/TRBV3-2 | CASSHGGEDYGYTF | TGTGCCAGCAGCCATGGAGGAGAGGACTATGGCTACACCTTC
- | - | TRBJ1-2 | TRBV21-1 | CASSPRTGPNYGYTF | TGTGCCAGCAGCCCCCGGACAGGGCCTAACTATGGCTACACCTTC
TRBD1 | - | TRBJ1-4 | TRBV18 | CASSSRRDSRATNEKLFF | TGTGCCAGCTCATCGAGGCGGGACAGCCGTGCAACTAATGAAAAACTGTTTTTT
- | - | TRBJ1-3 | TRBV12-3/TRBV12-4 | CASSFTGSDTIYF | TGTGCCAGCAGTTTTACAGGGTCGGACACCATATATTTT
- | once | TRBJ1-4 | TRBV6-6 | CASSAAGEKLFF | TGTGCCAGCAGTGCAGCGGGTGAAAAACTGTTTTTT
- | - | TRBJ1-4 | TRBV9 | CASSVGGRGNEKLFF | TGTGCCAGCAGCGTAGGGGGAAGGGGAAATGAAAAACTGTTTTTT
- | - | TRBJ2-3 | TRBV29-1 | CSVCNQAGSTDTQYF | TGCAGCGTCTGCAACCAGGCGGGGTCCACAGATACGCAGTATTTT
TRBD1 | - | TRBJ2-3 | TRBV6-5 | CASGDRDTQYF | TGTGCCAGCGGGGACAGAGATACGCAGTATTTT
- | - | TRBJ1-5 | TRBV19 | CASGSTGGSNQPQHF | TGTGCCAGTGGGAGCACGGGGGGAAGCAATCAGCCCCAGCATTTT
- | - | TRBJ2-7 | TRBV3-1/TRBV3-2 | CASSQRQQASYEQYF | TGTGCCAGCAGCCAAAGACAGCAGGCATCCTACGAGCAGTACTTC
- | - | TRBJ1-3 | TRBV10-3 | CAISPHRVGLDSYSGNTIYF | TGTGCCATCAGTCCCCACCGTGTGGGCCTTGACAGCTACTCTGGAAACACCATATATTTT
TRBD2 | - | TRBJ2-1 | TRBV5-1 | CASSSGTSSYNEQFF | TGCGCCAGCAGCAGTGGGACTAGCTCCTACAATGAGCAGTTCTTC
- | - | TRBJ2-5 | TRBV21-1 | CASSKGSDRRETQYF | TGTGCCAGCAGCAAAGGCTCTGACAGGAGAGAGACCCAGTACTTC
- | - | TRBJ1-4 | TRBV19 | CASPSSGGEKLFF | TGTGCCAGTCCCTCGTCTGGCGGTGAAAAACTGTTTTTT
TRBD2 | - | TRBJ2-7 | TRBV9 | CASSVDSGLAGDEQYF | TGTGCCAGCAGCGTAGACTCCGGACTAGCGGGAGACGAGCAGTACTTC
- | - | TRBJ2-3 | TRBV18 | CASSPEGGTQYF | TGTGCCAGCTCACCAGAAGGAGGTACGCAGTATTTT
- | - | TRBJ2-2 | TRBV12-2 | CASRLASGLIGELFF | TGTGCAAGTCGCTTAGCATCCGGTCTTATAGGGGAGCTGTTTTTT
TRBD1 | - | TRBJ2-7 | TRBV4-2 | CASSQGTGERHEQYF | TGTGCCAGCAGCCAAGGGACAGGGGAGCGGCACGAGCAGTACTTC
- | - | TRBJ1-5 | TRBV6-5 | CASSTNYNQPQHF | TGTGCCAGCAGCACTAATTACAATCAGCCCCAGCATTTT
- | once | TRBJ1-2 | TRBV6-5 | CASSYAWLATF | TGTGCCAGCAGTTACGCCTGGCTGGCCACCTTC
TRBD1 | - | TRBJ1-5 | TRBV6-5 | CASSRTGGRDQPQHF | TGTGCCAGCAGTCGGACAGGGGGTAGGGATCAGCCCCAGCATTTT
TRBD2 | - | TRBJ2-2 | TRBV6-2/TRBV6-3 | CASSYLAGGPNTGELFF | TGTGCCAGCAGTTACCTAGCGGGAGGGCCAAACACCGGGGAGCTGTTTTTT
TRBD1 | few | TRBJ2-1 | TRBV7-3 | CASSLSAGGNYNEQFF | TGTGCCAGCAGCTTATCGGCAGGGGGAAACTACAATGAGCAGTTCTTC
TRBD2 | - | TRBJ2-7 | TRBV27 | CASSRTSGAYEQYF | TGTGCCAGCAGTCGGACTAGCGGTGCCTACGAGCAGTACTTC
- | - | TRBJ2-7 | TRBV11-2 | CASSLGQVYEQYF | TGTGCCAGCAGCTTAGGGCAAGTATACGAGCAGTACTTC
TRBD1 | once | TRBJ1-5 | TRBV2 | CASRGTGEGQPQHF | TGTGCCAGCAGGGGCACAGGGGAAGGACAGCCCCAGCATTTT
TRBD2 | - | TRBJ2-7 | TRBV5-5 | CASSLSGTSGLGEQYF | TGTGCCAGCAGCCTGTCCGGGACTAGCGGCTTGGGGGAGCAGTACTTC
TRBD1 | - | TRBJ1-1 | TRBV5-4 | CASSLEPGQGAGEAFF | TGTGCCAGCAGCTTGGAGCCGGGACAGGGGGCCGGTGAAGCTTTCTTT
- | - | TRBJ1-6 | TRBV13 | CASSFRGGPSPLHF | TGTGCCAGCAGCTTCCGCGGGGGGCCGTCACCCCTCCACTTT
TRBD2 | - | TRBJ2-3 | TRBV19 | CASSIRGTSGGLSTDTQYF | TGTGCCAGTAGTATCCGCGGGACTAGCGGGGGCCTTAGCACAGATACGCAGTATTTT
- | few | TRBJ2-7 | TRBV11-1 | CASSPNRRDEQYF | TGTGCCAGCAGCCCTAACAGGAGGGACGAGCAGTACTTC
TRBD1 | - | TRBJ1-4 | TRBV4-2 | CASSQGGTGNEKLFF | TGTGCCAGCAGCCAAGGGGGGACAGGGAATGAAAAACTGTTTTTT
- | - | TRBJ2-5 | TRBV7-6 | CASSLNTAQETQYF | TGTGCCAGCAGCTTAAACACAGCCCAAGAGACCCAGTACTTC
- | once | TRBJ1-2 | TRBV5-1 | CASSSGLSLKDGYTF | TGCGCCAGCTCGTCAGGGTTATCTTTGAAAGATGGCTACACCTTC
- | once | TRBJ2-3 | TRBV19 | CASSSQGVTDTQYF | TGTGCCAGTAGTTCACAGGGCGTAACAGATACGCAGTATTTT
- | - | TRBJ1-1 | TRBV6-6 | CASSYSERGTEAFF | TGTGCCAGCAGTTACTCCGAAAGGGGCACTGAAGCTTTCTTT
- | - | TRBJ2-1 | TRBV20-1 | CSASWVQGPFNEQFF | TGCAGTGCTAGTTGGGTCCAGGGGCCATTTAATGAGCAGTTCTTC
TRBD1 | - | TRBJ1-2 | TRBV10-3 | CAISESGGGYGYTF | TGTGCCATCAGTGAGTCAGGGGGCGGCTATGGCTACACCTTC
- | - | TRBJ2-3 | TRBV10-3 | CAIKGDTDTQYF | TGTGCCATCAAGGGGGATACAGATACGCAGTATTTT
TRBD2 | - | TRBJ2-3 | TRBV7-2 | CASSLGLAGGFTDTQYF | TGTGCCAGCAGCTTAGGACTAGCGGGAGGCTTCACAGATACGCAGTATTTT
TRBD1 | - | TRBJ1-1 | TRBV10-1 | CASSESIPPNRGPKEAFF | TGCGCCAGCAGTGAGTCAATCCCACCTAACAGGGGGCCTAAGGAAGCTTTCTTT
- | - | TRBJ1-5 | TRBV28 | CASSLVRSQPQHF | TGTGCCAGCAGTCTGGTTCGGAGCCAGCCCCAGCATTTT
TRBD2 | - | TRBJ2-7 | TRBV7-2 | CASSPTSGGYLRSYEQYF | TGTGCCAGCAGTCCGACTAGCGGGGGATATCTAAGATCCTACGAGCAGTACTTC
- | once | TRBJ1-6 | TRBV28 | CASRGPGHSNSPLHF | TGTGCCAGCAGGGGCCCGGGACATAGTAATTCACCCCTCCACTTT
- | - | TRBJ1-2 | TRBV28 | CASRHRAGYTF | TGTGCCAGCAGACACAGGGCTGGCTACACCTTC
TRBD2 | - | TRBJ2-1 | TRBV11-2 | CASGGTSLDEQFF | TGTGCCAGCGGTGGGACTAGCCTGGATGAGCAGTTCTTC
- | - | TRBJ1-4 | TRBV6-6 | CASSYPGQDNEKLFF | TGTGCCAGCAGTTACCCCGGACAAGATAATGAAAAACTGTTTTTT